These T cell receptor beta chains were read from a single sample in a study of patients and donors after allogeneic stem cell transplantation. TCRdb re-analysed the RT-PCR reads in MiXCR, keeping a single row per CDR3 protein. Counted here are 900,000 to 1,000,000 distinct CDR3 sequences, more than 15% occurring once; the ten biggest clones make up roughly 6.4%. Specimen: blood, either unsorted or a sorted T cell fraction (not recorded which). These receptors were taken from a human donor who was either an allogeneic HSCT recipient or a stem cell or donor lymphocyte infusion donor (not recorded which). It is not recorded whose cells these are; they may come from a transplant donor. The CDR3 runs from the conserved cysteine through the conserved F or W. Size values are once, few and many counts, or a class for expanded clones, and some rows have none.

J: TRBJ2-1; size: few; V: TRBV4-3; CDR3: CASSPGGRYNEQFF
J: TRBJ2-2; size: .; V: TRBV4-2; CDR3: CASSQDGTFNTGELFF
J: TRBJ1-6; size: .; V: TRBV7-2; CDR3: CASRYWDRGNSPLHF
J: TRBJ2-3; size: .; V: TRBV15; CDR3: CATSREAAGGQDTQYF
J: TRBJ2-3; size: few; V: TRBV5-1; CDR3: CASSKPERRTDTQYF
J: TRBJ2-1; size: many; V: TRBV9; CDR3: CASSVAASNEQFF
J: TRBJ2-2; size: .; V: TRBV29-1; CDR3: CSVEVGRTNTGELFF
J: TRBJ2-3; size: few; V: TRBV12-3/TRBV12-4; CDR3: CASSHPRSTDTQYF
J: TRBJ1-5; size: .; V: TRBV5-6; CDR3: CASSSTGRGNQPQHF
J: TRBJ2-1; size: few; V: TRBV6-1; CDR3: CASRATRQYNEQFF